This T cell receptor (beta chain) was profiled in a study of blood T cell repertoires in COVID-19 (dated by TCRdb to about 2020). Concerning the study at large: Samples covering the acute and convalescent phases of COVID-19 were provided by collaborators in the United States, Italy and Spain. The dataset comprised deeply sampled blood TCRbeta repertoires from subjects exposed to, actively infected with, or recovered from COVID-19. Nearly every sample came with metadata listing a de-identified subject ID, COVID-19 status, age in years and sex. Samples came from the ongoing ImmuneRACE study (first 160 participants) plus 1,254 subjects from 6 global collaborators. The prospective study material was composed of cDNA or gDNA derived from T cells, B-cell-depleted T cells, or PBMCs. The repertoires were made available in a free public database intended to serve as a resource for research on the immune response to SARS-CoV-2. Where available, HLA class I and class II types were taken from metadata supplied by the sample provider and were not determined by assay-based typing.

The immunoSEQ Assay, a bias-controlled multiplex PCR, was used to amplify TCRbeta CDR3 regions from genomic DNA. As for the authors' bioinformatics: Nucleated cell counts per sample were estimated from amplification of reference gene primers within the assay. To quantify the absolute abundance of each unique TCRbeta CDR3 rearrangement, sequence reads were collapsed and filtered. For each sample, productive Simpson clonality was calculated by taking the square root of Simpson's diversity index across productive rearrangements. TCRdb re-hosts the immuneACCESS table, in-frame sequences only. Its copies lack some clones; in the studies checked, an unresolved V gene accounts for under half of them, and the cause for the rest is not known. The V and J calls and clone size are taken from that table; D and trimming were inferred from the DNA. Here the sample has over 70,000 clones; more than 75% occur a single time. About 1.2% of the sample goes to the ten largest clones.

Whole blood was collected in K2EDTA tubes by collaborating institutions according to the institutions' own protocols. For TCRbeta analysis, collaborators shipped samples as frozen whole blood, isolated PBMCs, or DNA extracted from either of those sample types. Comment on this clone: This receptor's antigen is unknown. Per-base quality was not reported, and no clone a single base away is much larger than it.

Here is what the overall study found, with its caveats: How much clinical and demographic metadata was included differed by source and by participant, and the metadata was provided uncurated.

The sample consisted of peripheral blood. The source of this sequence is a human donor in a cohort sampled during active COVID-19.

The nucleotides are TGTGCCAGCAGTGACCCAGCGGGAGGGCTCTACGAGCAGTACTTC. The resulting protein is CASSDPAGGLYEQYF. The receptor chain draws on TRBV2 and TRBJ2-7, with TRBD2 matching 10 junction bases. Per the germline V gene, SNHLY is the CDR1 and FYNNEI is the CDR2. The CDR3 contains 15 residues, cysteine and phenylalanine counted. Just CDR3 DNA is preserved here, 45 bases in frame from base 1. V has 3 bases trimmed and J has 3 bases trimmed; junction bases matching no gene number 5.